This is a list of T cell receptor beta chains from one sample in a study of blood T cell repertoires in COVID-19. The table came from immunoSEQ multiplex PCR; TCRdb's copy has only in-frame clones and leaves some out. The table lists about 90,000 clones, around 79% of them singletons. Specimen: peripheral blood. These receptors originate from a woman of 80 years or more with acute or convalescent COVID-19. Both conserved end residues are part of each CDR3. Each record gives: V gene, J gene, CDR3 length, clone size, D gene, CDR3 DNA, CDR3 protein. The D gene is left open where the match is weak. Size tells how often a clone was seen (once, few, many) or the class of an expanded clone, and some rows leave it out.

TRBV19,TRBJ1-2,15,NA,NA,TGTGCCAGTAGTACGGCGGGTGAGGCAAACTATGGCTATACCTTC,CASSTAGEANYGYTF
TRBV5-6,TRBJ1-1,11,few,NA,TGTGCCAGCAGCCTCCAGGGTGAAGCTTTCTTT,CASSLQGEAFF
TRBV7-9,TRBJ1-6,15,once,TRBD1,TGTGCCAGCAGCTTAGAGGGGGCCAATAATTCACCCCTCCACTTT,CASSLEGANNSPLHF
TRBV30,TRBJ1-5,13,NA,NA,TGTGCCTGGAGTGGGCAGAGCAATCAGCCCCAGCATTTT,CAWSGQSNQPQHF
TRBV29-1,TRBJ1-3,13,once,NA,TGCAGCGTCCAGGGAAACTCTGGAAACACCATATATTTT,CSVQGNSGNTIYF
TRBV7-2,TRBJ2-7,16,NA,NA,TGTGCCAGCAGCTTCAGTGGGGGCACGAACTCCTACGAGCAGTACTTC,CASSFSGGTNSYEQYF
TRBV2,TRBJ2-5,14,NA,TRBD1,TGTGCCAGCAGGGGACAGGGGTGGCAAGAGACCCAGTACTTC,CASRGQGWQETQYF
TRBV6-5,TRBJ1-2,13,few,NA,TGTGCCAGCACGCCAAGCCGTAACTATGGCTACACCTTC,CASTPSRNYGYTF
TRBV24-1,TRBJ1-2,16,NA,TRBD1,TGTGCCACCAGTGATACCCGGGACAGGTTAGGCTCTGGCTACACCTTC,CATSDTRDRLGSGYTF
TRBV7-8,TRBJ2-2,17,NA,NA,TGTGCCAGCAGCTTAGAGACAGCAGCCTTAAACACCGGGGAGCTGTTTTTT,CASSLETAALNTGELFF
TRBV28,TRBJ2-3,12,NA,NA,TGTGCCAGCAGCCGACAGGCAGATACGCAGTATTTT,CASSRQADTQYF
TRBV18,TRBJ2-7,15,NA,NA,TGTGCCAGCTCACCCCCCGGGACTGTCTCCTACGAGCAGTACTTC,CASSPPGTVSYEQYF
TRBV13,TRBJ1-2,17,NA,TRBD1,TGTGCCAGCAGCTTAGAAGCACAGGGGGTAACTAACTATGGCTACACCTTC,CASSLEAQGVTNYGYTF
TRBV11-3,TRBJ2-2,15,NA,TRBD1,TGTGCCACCTCCGAGGGCAGGGGGCACACCGGGGAGCTGTTTTTT,CATSEGRGHTGELFF
TRBV3-1/TRBV3-2,TRBJ1-3,17,NA,NA,TGTGCCAGCAGCCAAGAGGCAGGGTACTTCTCTGGAAACACCATATATTTT,CASSQEAGYFSGNTIYF
TRBV18,TRBJ2-5,15,NA,NA,TGTGCCAGCTCACCGGGTTCCCGACAGAAAGAGACCCAGTACTTC,CASSPGSRQKETQYF
TRBV6-2/TRBV6-3,TRBJ1-1,15,NA,NA,TGTGCCAGCAGTTACTCGACCAGGGGTAACACTGAAGCTTTCTTT,CASSYSTRGNTEAFF
TRBV27,TRBJ2-7,18,NA,TRBD2,TGTGCCAGCCCAAAGCGGGAGGCCATCTCCGGTTCCCACTACGAGCAGTACTTC,CASPKREAISGSHYEQYF
TRBV4-3,TRBJ2-1,17,NA,TRBD1,TGCGCCAGCAGCCAATTCCCCGGGACCGAGGGGGCGGGTGAGCAGTTCTTC,CASSQFPGTEGAGEQFF
TRBV7-9,TRBJ1-2,12,once,NA,TGTGCCAGCAGCGTACGGGGGGATGGCTACACCTTC,CASSVRGDGYTF
TRBV19,TRBJ1-1,12,NA,NA,TGTGCCAGTAGTAGGTCCTCAGGGGAAGCTTTCTTT,CASSRSSGEAFF
TRBV6-7,TRBJ1-1,14,NA,NA,TGTGCCAGCAGTTACAGGCGGGTGAACACTGAAGCTTTCTTT,CASSYRRVNTEAFF
TRBV9,TRBJ2-2,17,NA,NA,TGTGCCAGCAGCGTAGCTACCCAGGGGTCAGACACCGGGGAGCTGTTTTTT,CASSVATQGSDTGELFF
TRBV4-3,TRBJ1-2,15,NA,TRBD1,TGCGCCAGCAGCCCGGGGACAGCGAATAACTATGGCTACACCTTC,CASSPGTANNYGYTF
TRBV7-9,TRBJ1-2,15,NA,TRBD1,TGTGCCAGCAGCTTCAGACAGGGAGATCCGGATGGCTACACCTTC,CASSFRQGDPDGYTF
TRBV7-9,TRBJ1-5,16,NA,TRBD1,TGTGCCAGCAGCTTAGCGGGGACAGGGGGGCATCAGCCCCAGCATTTT,CASSLAGTGGHQPQHF
TRBV7-2,TRBJ2-5,15,once,NA,TGTGCCAGCAGCCAATGGACAGTTTGGCAAGAGACCCAGTACTTC,CASSQWTVWQETQYF
TRBV6-4,TRBJ2-2,14,NA,NA,TGTGCCAGCAGTCCCGAGATGAACACCGGGGAGCTGTTTTTT,CASSPEMNTGELFF
TRBV5-5,TRBJ2-5,16,few,NA,TGTGCCAGCAGCTTGGCCGTGTGGGGCGCCTGGGAGACCCAGTACTTC,CASSLAVWGAWETQYF
TRBV30,TRBJ2-2,16,NA,TRBD2,TGTGCCTGGAGAAAGGGACTAGAATATGTCACCGGGGAGCTGTTTTTT,CAWRKGLEYVTGELFF
TRBV25-1,TRBJ2-7,14,NA,TRBD1,TGTGCCAGCAGCCCCGGGACAGGAGCCTACGAGCAGTACTTC,CASSPGTGAYEQYF
TRBV28,TRBJ1-3,15,NA,TRBD1,TGTGCCAGCAGTTTTGGGACAGGGGGTGGAAACACCATATATTTT,CASSFGTGGGNTIYF
TRBV5-5,TRBJ1-1,13,NA,NA,TGTGCCAGCAGCCTACAAGGGAGAACTGAAGCTTTCTTT,CASSLQGRTEAFF
TRBV6-2/TRBV6-3,TRBJ1-5,17,many,TRBD1,TGTGCCAGCAGTTCCCGACAGGGCCCTTATAGCAATCAGCCCCAGCATTTT,CASSSRQGPYSNQPQHF
TRBV7-2,TRBJ2-3,15,NA,NA,TGTGCCAGCAGCTTTTCGGGGGTCCTGCGAGATACGCAGTATTTT,CASSFSGVLRDTQYF
TRBV13,TRBJ1-4,16,NA,TRBD1,TGTGCCAGCAGCTCCCGGACAGGGAGAACTAATGAAAAACTGTTTTTT,CASSSRTGRTNEKLFF
TRBV6-5,TRBJ1-2,12,NA,NA,TGTGCCAGCTACAGGGAGGGCCTTGGCTACACCTTC,CASYREGLGYTF